This T cell receptor beta chain was profiled in a study of tumor and adjacent non-tumor tissue in lung cancer. RNA was extracted from bulk tissue without any cell sorting. More than 3 cm separated this lung sample from the edge of the tumor. TCRbeta libraries were built with three rounds of nested PCR, modified from ARM-PCR. TCRdb used MiXCR to reprocess the multiplex PCR reads, holding one entry per CDR3 protein. The table lists around 76,000 distinct CDR3 sequences, 76% of them singletons, with around 38% in the top ten. In the case of this clonotype: A junction end diverges from the germline sequence, so it may reflect a read error.

The sample comprised distant non-tumor lung tissue. The sequence was collected from a man aged 65 to 79 with non-small cell lung cancer.

The CDR3 here is CVGSQDRGSRPRHF. For the CDR3, the DNA is TGTGTCGGCAGCCAAGATCGGGGGAGCCGGCCCCGGCATTTT. The rearrangement joins TRBV4-2 to TRBJ1-5, with D possibly being TRBD1 (5 bases). The CDR3 totals 14 residues. CDR1 and CDR2 (germline): LGHNA, YNFKEQ.